These T cell receptor beta chains were read from a single sample in a study of blood T cell repertoires in COVID-19. This table comes from immunoSEQ multiplex PCR, and its TCRdb copy is limited to in-frame clones, with some not included. The sample consists of 250,000 to 300,000 clones, roughly 90% of them appearing once. Sequenced sample: PBMCs or T cells enriched from blood (not recorded which). The origin of the receptors is a woman in her 30s who had recovered from COVID-19. Both conserved end residues are part of each CDR3. Each record gives: clone size, D gene, V gene, J gene, CDR3 protein, CDR3 DNA. The D gene is left open where the match is weak. A row's size may be missing; if present it is once, few, many or a size class.

clone_size: .
d_call: .
v_call: TRBV18
j_call: TRBJ1-5
cdr3_aa: CASSPGEGSNQPQHF
cdr3_nt: TGTGCCAGCTCACCGGGGGAGGGGAGCAATCAGCCCCAGCATTTT

clone_size: once
d_call: .
v_call: TRBV12-3/TRBV12-4
j_call: TRBJ1-5
cdr3_aa: CASRPTGNQPQHF
cdr3_nt: TGTGCCAGCAGGCCCACCGGGAATCAGCCCCAGCATTTT

clone_size: .
d_call: .
v_call: TRBV27
j_call: TRBJ1-6
cdr3_aa: CASSLGGVGFSSPLHF
cdr3_nt: TGTGCCAGCAGTTTAGGGGGCGTGGGGTTTAGTTCACCCCTCCACTTT

clone_size: .
d_call: TRBD1
v_call: TRBV9
j_call: TRBJ1-2
cdr3_aa: CASSVSRTPGQPSSGGYTF
cdr3_nt: TGTGCCAGCAGCGTATCCCGGACGCCGGGACAGCCTAGCTCGGGCGGCTACACCTTC

clone_size: .
d_call: .
v_call: TRBV11-2
j_call: TRBJ1-1
cdr3_aa: CASSLRFLNTEAFF
cdr3_nt: TGTGCCAGCAGCCTCAGGTTCTTGAACACTGAAGCTTTCTTT

clone_size: .
d_call: TRBD1
v_call: TRBV3-1/TRBV3-2
j_call: TRBJ1-2
cdr3_aa: CASSQAGQGSYGYTF
cdr3_nt: TGTGCCAGCAGCCAGGCCGGACAGGGGTCGTATGGCTACACCTTC

clone_size: .
d_call: .
v_call: TRBV24-1
j_call: TRBJ1-5
cdr3_aa: CATSDSLRNSNQPQHF
cdr3_nt: TGTGCCACCAGTGACAGCCTGAGGAATAGCAATCAGCCCCAGCATTTT

clone_size: .
d_call: .
v_call: TRBV5-6
j_call: TRBJ2-5
cdr3_aa: CASSLGLDQETQYF
cdr3_nt: TGTGCCAGCAGCTTGGGACTAGACCAAGAGACCCAGTACTTC

clone_size: .
d_call: .
v_call: TRBV4-1
j_call: TRBJ2-7
cdr3_aa: CASSQARGSYEQYF
cdr3_nt: TGCGCCAGCAGCCAAGCCAGGGGTTCCTACGAGCAGTACTTC

clone_size: .
d_call: .
v_call: TRBV13
j_call: TRBJ2-7
cdr3_aa: CASSQGGAELYEQYF
cdr3_nt: TGTGCCAGCAGTCAAGGTGGGGCAGAGCTCTACGAGCAGTACTTC

clone_size: .
d_call: TRBD1
v_call: TRBV19
j_call: TRBJ1-5
cdr3_aa: CASSEGQGAPRQPQHF
cdr3_nt: TGTGCCAGTAGTGAGGGACAGGGGGCGCCCCGTCAGCCCCAGCATTTT

clone_size: .
d_call: TRBD1
v_call: TRBV27
j_call: TRBJ2-7
cdr3_aa: CASSLSWDRGRPFFYEQYF
cdr3_nt: TGTGCCAGCAGTTTATCGTGGGACAGGGGCCGACCCTTCTTCTACGAGCAGTACTTC

clone_size: once
d_call: .
v_call: TRBV2
j_call: TRBJ2-4
cdr3_aa: CASSWKGEALAKNIQYF
cdr3_nt: TGTGCCAGCAGTTGGAAAGGGGAAGCTCTAGCCAAAAACATTCAGTACTTC

clone_size: .
d_call: TRBD1
v_call: TRBV7-6
j_call: TRBJ2-2
cdr3_aa: CASSPRQGFTGELFF
cdr3_nt: TGTGCCAGCAGCCCCCGACAGGGTTTCACCGGGGAGCTGTTTTTT

clone_size: .
d_call: .
v_call: TRBV7-3
j_call: TRBJ2-1
cdr3_aa: CASSLTPKLGNEQFF
cdr3_nt: TGTGCCAGCAGCTTAACCCCTAAACTAGGCAATGAGCAGTTCTTC

clone_size: once
d_call: TRBD1
v_call: TRBV19
j_call: TRBJ1-1
cdr3_aa: CASSMIRPTGGTEAFF
cdr3_nt: TGTGCCAGTAGTATGATCCGACCGACAGGGGGCACTGAAGCTTTCTTT

clone_size: once
d_call: .
v_call: TRBV5-8
j_call: TRBJ1-1
cdr3_aa: CASSLRLPSTEAFF
cdr3_nt: TGTGCCAGCAGCTTGCGTCTCCCGAGCACTGAAGCTTTCTTT

clone_size: .
d_call: .
v_call: TRBV11-3
j_call: TRBJ1-1
cdr3_aa: CASATGGNAEAFF
cdr3_nt: TGTGCCAGCGCTACTGGGGGGAACGCTGAAGCTTTCTTT

clone_size: .
d_call: .
v_call: TRBV18
j_call: TRBJ1-1
cdr3_aa: CASSRTGEAFF
cdr3_nt: TGTGCCAGCTCACGTACAGGTGAAGCTTTCTTT

clone_size: .
d_call: TRBD2
v_call: TRBV2
j_call: TRBJ2-5
cdr3_aa: CASSLAGGPSDQYF
cdr3_nt: TGTGCCAGCAGTTTAGCGGGAGGGCCGAGTGACCAGTACTTC

clone_size: .
d_call: .
v_call: TRBV18
j_call: TRBJ2-7
cdr3_aa: CASSSDLNNEQYF
cdr3_nt: TGTGCCAGCTCATCCGACTTAAATAACGAGCAGTACTTC

clone_size: .
d_call: TRBD2
v_call: TRBV5-1
j_call: TRBJ2-2
cdr3_aa: CASCVLAGVTGELFF
cdr3_nt: TGCGCCAGCTGTGTTCTAGCGGGAGTTACCGGGGAGCTGTTTTTT

clone_size: .
d_call: .
v_call: TRBV7-2
j_call: TRBJ1-5
cdr3_aa: CASSTGYDQPQHF
cdr3_nt: TGTGCCAGCAGCACAGGGTACGACCAGCCCCAGCATTTT

clone_size: .
d_call: .
v_call: TRBV11-2
j_call: TRBJ1-2
cdr3_aa: CASPPVPTYGYTF
cdr3_nt: TGTGCCAGCCCCCCTGTGCCTACCTATGGCTACACCTTC

clone_size: .
d_call: .
v_call: TRBV4-3
j_call: TRBJ2-6
cdr3_aa: CASSQGVPGADSGANVLTF
cdr3_nt: TGCGCCAGCAGCCAGGGTGTTCCCGGAGCGGACTCTGGGGCCAACGTCCTGACTTTC

clone_size: .
d_call: TRBD2
v_call: TRBV7-6
j_call: TRBJ2-2
cdr3_aa: CASSLGASGGAFTGELFF
cdr3_nt: TGTGCCAGCAGCTTAGGGGCTAGCGGGGGGGCGTTCACCGGGGAGCTGTTTTTT

clone_size: .
d_call: TRBD1
v_call: TRBV7-2
j_call: TRBJ2-1
cdr3_aa: CASSSIATGGRYNEQFF
cdr3_nt: TGTGCCAGCAGCTCGATAGCGACAGGGGGCCGATACAATGAGCAGTTCTTC

clone_size: .
d_call: TRBD1
v_call: TRBV6-4
j_call: TRBJ2-7
cdr3_aa: CASSDSRQGGYF
cdr3_nt: TGTGCCAGCAGTGACTCCCGACAGGGCGGGTACTTC

clone_size: .
d_call: TRBD2
v_call: TRBV27
j_call: TRBJ2-7
cdr3_aa: CASSSRLAGSHEQYF
cdr3_nt: TGTGCCAGCAGTTCCCGACTAGCGGGTTCGCACGAGCAGTACTTC

clone_size: .
d_call: .
v_call: TRBV2
j_call: TRBJ2-1
cdr3_aa: CASSGREHYNEQFF
cdr3_nt: TGTGCCAGCAGTGGCCGGGAACATTACAATGAGCAGTTCTTC

clone_size: .
d_call: .
v_call: TRBV7-2
j_call: TRBJ2-7
cdr3_aa: CASSLETGRTNEQYF
cdr3_nt: TGTGCCAGCAGCTTAGAGACAGGGAGGACCAACGAGCAGTACTTC

clone_size: .
d_call: .
v_call: TRBV5-1
j_call: TRBJ1-1
cdr3_aa: CASSPGGRGNTEAFF
cdr3_nt: TGCGCCAGCAGCCCTGGTGGCAGGGGGAACACTGAAGCTTTCTTT

clone_size: .
d_call: .
v_call: TRBV5-1
j_call: TRBJ2-7
cdr3_aa: CASSVDSAFPYEQYF
cdr3_nt: TGCGCCAGCAGCGTTGACAGCGCTTTCCCCTACGAGCAGTACTTC

clone_size: .
d_call: .
v_call: TRBV12-3/TRBV12-4
j_call: TRBJ2-1
cdr3_aa: CASTSETYNEQFF
cdr3_nt: TGTGCCAGCACTTCCGAGACCTACAATGAGCAGTTCTTC

clone_size: few
d_call: .
v_call: TRBV30
j_call: TRBJ2-5
cdr3_aa: CAWSFDKSGTQYF
cdr3_nt: TGTGCCTGGAGTTTCGACAAGAGCGGGACCCAGTACTTC

clone_size: .
d_call: TRBD1
v_call: TRBV28
j_call: TRBJ2-7
cdr3_aa: CASSFGTGLGEQYF
cdr3_nt: TGTGCCAGCAGTTTCGGGACAGGGCTGGGCGAGCAGTACTTC

clone_size: .
d_call: TRBD2
v_call: TRBV9
j_call: TRBJ2-7
cdr3_aa: CASSISGSGYEQYF
cdr3_nt: TGTGCCAGCAGCATTAGCGGGAGTGGCTACGAGCAGTACTTC

clone_size: .
d_call: .
v_call: TRBV7-2
j_call: TRBJ1-4
cdr3_aa: CASSLKTEGTNEKLFF
cdr3_nt: TGTGCCAGCAGCCTCAAAACGGAGGGGACTAATGAAAAACTGTTTTTT